The text below deals with one T cell receptor beta chain. Its specificity is unknown. The data were obtained in a study of T-cell memory formation after mild COVID-19. Study-level information: The TCR clusters were mostly specific to one donor.

Each CDR3 protein gets one entry after TCRdb re-called the 5' RACE reads with MiXCR. The data contain about 600,000 distinct CDR3 sequences, about 22% of them singletons. The V end lost 4 bases, the J end lost 10 bases, and 17 bases lay between the germline ends. The CDR3 length is 14 residues. CDR1 LGHDT and CDR2 YNNKEL come from the germline V gene (reference sequence). Study-wide findings and caveats: CM and EM subsets held most contracting CD4+ clones; EMRA held CD8+ ones. Day 15 to 85 contracting clones showed balanced CD4/CD8; later expanders leaned CD4+. The authors left the SARS-CoV-2 specificity of second-wave clones peaking on day 37 unconfirmed.

The V gene is TRBV3-1, the J gene TRBJ2-1; TRBD1 or TRBD2 may be the D gene (7 bases each). This clonotype originated in an adult woman who had mild COVID-19 (a few samples of this study predate the infection). Cell type and time point are not known. What was sequenced was PBMCs or a T cell subset sorted from them (not recorded which). The DNA of the CDR3 is TGTGCCAGCAGCCCAGGGGGGGCCTTCTCCGAGCAGTTCTTC. Its translation: CASSPGGAFSEQFF.